This TCR beta chain was captured by sequencing in a study of T cells in Graves' hyperthyroidism and ophthalmopathy. At the level of the study: Once the initial diagnosis was made, peripheral blood was obtained before any treatment.

From germline, CDR1 is WSHSY and CDR2 SAAADI. This CDR3 comprises 15 residues. The V and J ends lost 6 bases and 3 bases, in that order; junction bases with no gene match: 7. RNA transcripts served as the template for amplifying TCR beta CDR3 regions. Using the HTBI primer set, a first-round RT-PCR was run on the TCR CDR3. One entry per CDR3 protein results from TCRdb running MiXCR on the multiplex PCR reads. Of about 360,000 distinct CDR3 sequences listed, under 20% are singletons. Ten or more counts support this clonotype. Its target is not known. Study outcomes and limitations: A 13 V-J signature model discriminated ophthalmopathy versus stable hyperthyroidism. Within blood appeared most thyroid clonotypes that had expanded above 0.001.

The chain links TRBV10-2 to TRBJ1-2; 10 positions agree with TRBD1. The TCR originated in a woman between 18 and 30 years old with Graves' hyperthyroidism. The source material was blood. CDR3 bases: TGCGCCAGCAGAGCGACAGGGGGCGAGGACTATGGCTACACCTTC. It translates to CASRATGGEDYGYTF.